This T cell receptor (beta chain) is from a study of shared clonotypes between healthy human individuals. Across the study: Donors consisted of a couple of women and a few men between 18 and 49.

All participating donors were Caucasian adults from Nashville, Tennessee. On this clone: Other DNA sequences in the same sample also yield this CDR3.

Authors' analysis steps: As immunoSEQ supplied junction-only sequences (without quality scores), filtering differed. Repertoires were generated with immunoSEQ multiplex PCR, while TCRdb's copy carries only in-frame clones and drops some. For V, J and clone size, that table is used; D and trimming come from the DNA. The data contain a few hundred thousand clones, around 97% of them singletons. The germline V gene encodes CDR1 MNHEY and CDR2 SMNVEV (reference sequence). The length of the CDR3 is 14 residues. Trimming cost V 5 bases and J 0 bases, with 10 bases left between them. The chain has TRBV27 and TRBJ1-1; D gene unclear. The sample was naive CD4+ T cells sorted from blood. Subset described: CD45RA+ positively selected. The source of this sequence is a woman aged 25-40 years in good health. CDR3 residues: CASSPGRMNTEAFF. Written as DNA, the CDR3 is TGTGCCAGCAGTCCCGGGAGAATGAACACTGAAGCTTTCTTT.